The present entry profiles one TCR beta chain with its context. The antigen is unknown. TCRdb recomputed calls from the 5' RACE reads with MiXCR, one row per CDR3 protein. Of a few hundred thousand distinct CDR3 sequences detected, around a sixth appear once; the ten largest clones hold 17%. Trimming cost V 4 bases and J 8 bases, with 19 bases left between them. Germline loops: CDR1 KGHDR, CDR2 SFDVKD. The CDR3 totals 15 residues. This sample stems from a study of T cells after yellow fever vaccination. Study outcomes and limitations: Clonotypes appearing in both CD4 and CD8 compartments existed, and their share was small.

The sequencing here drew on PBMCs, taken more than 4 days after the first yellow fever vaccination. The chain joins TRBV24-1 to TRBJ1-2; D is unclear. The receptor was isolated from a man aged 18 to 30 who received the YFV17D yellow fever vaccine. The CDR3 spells CATSDETGSAEGYTF. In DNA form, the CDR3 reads TGTGCCACCAGTGACGAAACCGGCTCAGCAGAGGGCTACACCTTC.